This record concerns one TCR beta chain sequence. The clone's antigen remains unknown. Base qualities are not provided; no much larger clone lies one nucleotide away. The data were taken from a study of T cell changes during pregnancy in multiple sclerosis (dated by TCRdb to about 2019). For the wider study: The study looked at changes in the T cell repertoire across pregnancy in women with multiple sclerosis.

Looking up the germline V gene (reference sequence) yields CDR1 SEHNR and CDR2 FQNEAQ. V has 4 bases trimmed and J has 3 bases trimmed; junction bases matching no gene number 6. The CDR3 contains 14 residues, cysteine and phenylalanine counted. The only DNA kept is the CDR3, 42 bases in frame from the first base. Libraries were made using the immunoSEQ multiplex PCR assay. TCRdb's version of the immuneACCESS table is confined to in-frame rearrangements and falls short of the full clone set. An unresolved V gene accounts for under half of the shortfall where checked; the remainder is of unknown origin. Within this sample are under 65,000 clones, with about 91% of them counted one time only. Roughly 1.1% of the sample is taken by the ten largest.

The sequences come from peripheral blood, collected after pregnancy. The TCR sequence derives from a female donor in good health, enrolled as a control in a pregnancy study. The V and J segments used are TRBV7-9 and TRBJ2-7, with 7 bases in between that match TRBD1. The DNA reads as follows: TGTGCCAGCAGCTCCGGGACAGCAATCTACGAGCAGTACTTC. This translates into CASSSGTAIYEQYF.